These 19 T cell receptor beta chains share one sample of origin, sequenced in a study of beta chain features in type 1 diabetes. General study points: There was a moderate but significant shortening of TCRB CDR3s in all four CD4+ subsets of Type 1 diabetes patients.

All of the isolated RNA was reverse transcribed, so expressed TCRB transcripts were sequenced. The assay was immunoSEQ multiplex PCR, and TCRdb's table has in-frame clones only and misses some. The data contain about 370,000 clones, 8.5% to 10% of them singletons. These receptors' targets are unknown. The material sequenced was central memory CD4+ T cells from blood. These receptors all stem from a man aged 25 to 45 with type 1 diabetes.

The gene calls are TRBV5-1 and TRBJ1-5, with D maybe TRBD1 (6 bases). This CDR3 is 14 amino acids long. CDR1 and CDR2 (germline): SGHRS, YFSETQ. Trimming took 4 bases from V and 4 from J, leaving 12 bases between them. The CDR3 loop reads CASSLGTQNQPQHF. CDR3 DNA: TGCGCCAGCAGCCTCGGGACACAAAATCAGCCCCAGCATTTT.

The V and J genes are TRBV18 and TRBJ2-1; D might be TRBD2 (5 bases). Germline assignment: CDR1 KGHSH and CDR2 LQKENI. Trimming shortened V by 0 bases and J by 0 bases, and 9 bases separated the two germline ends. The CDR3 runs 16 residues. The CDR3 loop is CASSPPSGHSYNEQFF. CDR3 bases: TGTGCCAGCTCACCACCGAGCGGCCACTCCTACAATGAGCAGTTCTTC.

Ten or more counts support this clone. CDR3 coding DNA: TGTGCCAGCAGCTCCGGACAGGAGACCCAGTACTTC. Its protein is CASSSGQETQYF. V usage is TRBV7-9 and J usage is TRBJ2-5; D might be TRBD1 (6 bases). Trimming shortened V by 4 bases and J by 5 bases, and 8 bases separated the two germline ends. The germline CDR1 and CDR2 sequences are SEHNR and FQNEAQ (reference sequence). The CDR3 has 12 residues.

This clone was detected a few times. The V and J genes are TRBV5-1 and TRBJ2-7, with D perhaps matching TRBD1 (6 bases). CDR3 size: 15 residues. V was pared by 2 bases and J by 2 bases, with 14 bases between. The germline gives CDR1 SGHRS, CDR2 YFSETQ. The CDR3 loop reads CASSFDGTPTYEQYF. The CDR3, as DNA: TGCGCCAGCAGCTTCGACGGGACACCAACCTACGAGCAGTACTTC.

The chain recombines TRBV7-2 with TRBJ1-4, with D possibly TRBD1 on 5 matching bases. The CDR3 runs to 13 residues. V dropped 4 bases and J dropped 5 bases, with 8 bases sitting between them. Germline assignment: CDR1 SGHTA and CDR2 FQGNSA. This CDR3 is CASSSQGNEKLFF. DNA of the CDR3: TGTGCCAGCAGCTCGCAGGGAAATGAAAAACTGTTTTTT.

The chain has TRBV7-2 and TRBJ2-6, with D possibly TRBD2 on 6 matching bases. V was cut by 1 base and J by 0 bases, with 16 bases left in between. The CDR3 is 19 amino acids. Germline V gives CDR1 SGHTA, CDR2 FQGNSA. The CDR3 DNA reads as TGTGCCAGCAGCTTAGGTAATAGCGGTTACAGCTCTGGGGCCAACGTCCTGACTTTC. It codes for CASSLGNSGYSSGANVLTF.

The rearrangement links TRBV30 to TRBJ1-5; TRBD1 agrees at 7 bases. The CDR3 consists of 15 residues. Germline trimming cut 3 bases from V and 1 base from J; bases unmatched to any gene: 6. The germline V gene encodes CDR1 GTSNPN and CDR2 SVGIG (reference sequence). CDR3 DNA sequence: TGTGCCTGGAGCGGCGGACAGGCGAGCAATCAGCCCCAGCATTTT. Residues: CAWSGGQASNQPQHF.

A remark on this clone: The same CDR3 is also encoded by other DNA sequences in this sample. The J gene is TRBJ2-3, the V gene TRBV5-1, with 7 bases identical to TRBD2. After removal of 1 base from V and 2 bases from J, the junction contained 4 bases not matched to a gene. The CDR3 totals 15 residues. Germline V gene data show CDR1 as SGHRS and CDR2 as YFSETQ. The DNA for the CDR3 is TGCGCCAGCAGCTTGTCTAGCGGTAACACAGATACGCAGTATTTT. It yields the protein CASSLSSGNTDTQYF.

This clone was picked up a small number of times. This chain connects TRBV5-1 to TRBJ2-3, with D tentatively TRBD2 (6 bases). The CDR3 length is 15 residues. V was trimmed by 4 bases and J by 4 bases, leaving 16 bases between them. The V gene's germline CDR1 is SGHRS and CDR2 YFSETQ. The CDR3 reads CASSTVLAESDTQYF. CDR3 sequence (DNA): TGCGCCAGCAGCACCGTACTAGCAGAATCAGATACGCAGTATTTT.

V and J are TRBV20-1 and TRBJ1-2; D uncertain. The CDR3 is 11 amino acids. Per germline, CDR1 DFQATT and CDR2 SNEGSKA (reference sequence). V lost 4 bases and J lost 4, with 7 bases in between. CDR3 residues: CSATVSYGYTF. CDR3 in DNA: TGCAGTGCTACAGTTAGCTATGGCTACACCTTC.

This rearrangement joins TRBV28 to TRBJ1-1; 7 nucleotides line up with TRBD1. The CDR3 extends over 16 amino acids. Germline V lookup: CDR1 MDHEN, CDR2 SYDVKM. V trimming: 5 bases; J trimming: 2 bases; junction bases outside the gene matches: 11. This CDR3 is CASSPPTGQGNTEAFF. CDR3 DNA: TGTGCCAGCAGTCCACCGACAGGGCAAGGAAACACTGAAGCTTTCTTT.

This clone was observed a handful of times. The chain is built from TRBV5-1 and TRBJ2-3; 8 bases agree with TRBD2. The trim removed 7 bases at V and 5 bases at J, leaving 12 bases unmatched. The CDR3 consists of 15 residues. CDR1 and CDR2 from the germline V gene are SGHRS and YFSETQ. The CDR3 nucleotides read TGCGCCAGCGACCTGAGCGGGAGTACGGGAGATACGCAGTATTTT. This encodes CASDLSGSTGDTQYF.

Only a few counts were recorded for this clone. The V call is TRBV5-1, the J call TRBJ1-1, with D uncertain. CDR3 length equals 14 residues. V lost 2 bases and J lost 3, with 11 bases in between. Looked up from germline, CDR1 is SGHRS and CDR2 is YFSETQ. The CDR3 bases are TGCGCCAGCAGCTTCCTGGCGCGAGACACTGAAGCTTTCTTT. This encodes CASSFLARDTEAFF.

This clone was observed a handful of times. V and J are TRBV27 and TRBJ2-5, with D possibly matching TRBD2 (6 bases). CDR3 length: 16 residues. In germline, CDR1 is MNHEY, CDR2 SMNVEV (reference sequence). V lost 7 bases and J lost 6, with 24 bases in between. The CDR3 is CASKEAGATKWQTQYF. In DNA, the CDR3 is TGTGCCAGCAAAGAAGCGGGCGCAACAAAGTGGCAGACCCAGTACTTC.

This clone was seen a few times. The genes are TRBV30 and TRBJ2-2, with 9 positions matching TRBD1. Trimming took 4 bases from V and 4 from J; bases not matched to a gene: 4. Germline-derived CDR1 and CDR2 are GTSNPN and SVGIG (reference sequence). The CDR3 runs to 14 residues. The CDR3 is CAWNWDRVTGELFF. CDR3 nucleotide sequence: TGTGCCTGGAATTGGGACAGGGTCACCGGGGAGCTGTTTTTT.

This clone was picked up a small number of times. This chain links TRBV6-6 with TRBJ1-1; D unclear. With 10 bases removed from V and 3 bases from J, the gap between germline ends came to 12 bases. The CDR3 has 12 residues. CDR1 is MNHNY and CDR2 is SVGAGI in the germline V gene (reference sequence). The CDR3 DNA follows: TGTGCCACTCATCGAACGGACACTGAAGCTTTCTTT. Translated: CATHRTDTEAFF.

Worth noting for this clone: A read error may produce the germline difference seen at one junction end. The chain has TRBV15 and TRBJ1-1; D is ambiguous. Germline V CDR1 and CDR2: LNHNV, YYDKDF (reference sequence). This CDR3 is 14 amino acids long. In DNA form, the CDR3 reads TGTGCCACCAGGAGAGTGTCAACCAAAGGTGAAGCTTTCTTT. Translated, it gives CATRRVSTKGEAFF.

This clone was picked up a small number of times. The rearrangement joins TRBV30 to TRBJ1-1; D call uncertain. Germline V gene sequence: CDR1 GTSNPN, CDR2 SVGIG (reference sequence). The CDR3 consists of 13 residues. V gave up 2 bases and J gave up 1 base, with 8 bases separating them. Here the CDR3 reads CAWSLDENTEAFF. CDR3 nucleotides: TGTGCCTGGAGTTTGGACGAGAACACTGAAGCTTTCTTT.

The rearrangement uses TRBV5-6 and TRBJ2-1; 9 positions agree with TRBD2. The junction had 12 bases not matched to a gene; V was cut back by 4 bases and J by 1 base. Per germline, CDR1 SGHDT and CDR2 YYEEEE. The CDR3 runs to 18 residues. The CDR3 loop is CASSPGDRLAVSYNEQFF. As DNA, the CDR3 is TGTGCCAGCAGCCCCGGGGATAGACTAGCGGTGTCCTACAATGAGCAGTTCTTC.